These 32 T cell receptor beta chains came from one sample sequenced in a study of regulatory T cells in long-lasting Graves disease. With iRepertoire HTBI primers and Arm-PCR of CDR3 regions, TCR beta libraries were built. TCRdb called the multiplex PCR reads again in MiXCR, with one record for every CDR3 protein. The sample records 600,000 to 800,000 distinct CDR3 sequences, 25% to 35% being singletons. Noted time point: persistent/refractory GD, antithyroid drugs over 5 years with positive TRAb. PBMCs were the source of the RNA used for TCR sequencing. The source was peripheral blood mononuclear cells (PBMCs), collected when the disease was refractory, from a patient treated with antithyroid drugs. The receptors originated from a female donor with Graves disease.

In its sample, this clonotype was seen many times. The rearrangement joins TRBV12-3 or TRBV12-4 to TRBJ2-5; a weak D match, TRBD2 (6 bases). V lost 7 bases and J 2 bases, leaving 14 bases between the germline ends. There are 14 residues in the CDR3. CDR3 loop: CASNLGTSQETQYF. The CDR3 nucleotides read TGTGCCAGCAACTTGGGGACTTCGCAAGAGACCCAGTACTTC.

The chain is built from TRBV20-1 and TRBJ1-5, with 7 bases aligning to TRBD1. The CDR3 is 16 residues long. The V gene's germline CDR1 is DFQATT and CDR2 SNEGSKA (reference sequence). The V and J ends lost 6 bases and 1 base, in that order; junction bases with no gene match: 12. The CDR3 protein is CSATGQVGGSNQPQHF. In nucleotides, the CDR3 is TGCAGTGCAACCGGACAGGTGGGGGGAAGCAATCAGCCCCAGCATTTT.

The chain combines TRBV5-6 with TRBJ1-6; D gene unclear. V dropped 0 bases and J dropped 9 bases, with 10 bases sitting between them. The CDR3 is 14 amino acids. Germline V gene sequence: CDR1 SGHDT, CDR2 YYEEEE. The CDR3 DNA is TGTGCCAGCAGCTTGGACTGGGGAACTTCACCCCTCCACTTT. Protein sequence: CASSLDWGTSPLHF. The entire variable domain, with the rest obtained from reference TRBV5-6 and TRBJ1-6, is as follows: DAGVTQSPTHLIKTRGQQVTLRCSPKSGHDTVSWYQQALGQGPQFIFQYYEEEERQRGNFPDRFSGHQFPNYSSELNVNALLLGDSALYLCASSLDWGTSPLHFGNGTRLTVT.

V usage is TRBV24-1 and J usage is TRBJ2-2; 14 nucleotides match TRBD2. Germline-derived CDR1 and CDR2 are KGHDR and SFDVKD. The CDR3 runs to 18 residues. V shed 5 bases and J 0 bases; nucleotides not matched to a gene: 4. The CDR3 loop is CATSGETSGRANTGELFF. CDR3 sequence (DNA): TGTGCCACCAGTGGCGAGACTAGCGGGAGGGCGAACACCGGGGAGCTGTTTTTT.

This clonotype was counted many times. CDR3 residues: CASSDLGGGASPPYEQYF. The CDR3 DNA reads TGTGCCAGCAGTGATTTAGGGGGAGGGGCCTCCCCCCCCTACGAGCAGTACTTC. The rearrangement links TRBV2 to TRBJ2-7, with D maybe TRBD2 (7 bases). The CDR3 spans 18 residues. V was trimmed by 3 bases and J by 2 bases, leaving 23 bases between them. Germline V lookup: CDR1 SNHLY, CDR2 FYNNEI.

In its sample, this clonotype was seen many times. V usage is TRBV11-2 and J usage is TRBJ2-7; no firm D call. The length of the CDR3 is 14 residues. V was clipped by 1 base and J by 0 bases, with 7 bases between them. Germline V lookup: CDR1 SGHAT, CDR2 FQNNGV. Written as DNA, the CDR3 is TGTGCCAGCAGCTTAGGAGGAATCTCCTACGAGCAGTACTTC. This codes for CASSLGGISYEQYF. The complete variable domain, with remaining parts taken from reference TRBV11-2 and TRBJ2-7, reads EAGVAQSPRYKIIEKRQSVAFWCNPISGHATLYWYQQILGQGPKLLIQFQNNGVVDDSQLPKDRFSAERLKGVDSTLKIQPAKLEDSAVYLCASSLGGISYEQYFGPGTRLTVT.

The CDR3 loop reads CSVGGTEQEAFF. The CDR3 coding sequence is TGCAGCGTTGGAGGGACAGAACAGGAAGCTTTCTTT. The V and J genes are TRBV29-1 and TRBJ1-1; 7 bases fit TRBD1. Germline CDR1 reads SQVTM; CDR2 reads ANQGSEA. Trimming cost V 4 bases and J 8 bases; bases outside gene matches: 7. This CDR3 is built from 12 residues.

This clonotype was detected many times. The rearrangement links TRBV2 to TRBJ2-7; D gene ambiguous. Germline-derived CDR1 and CDR2 are SNHLY and FYNNEI. The CDR3 is made up of 11 amino acids. Trimming left V 5 bases short and J 5 bases short, with 7 bases between. CDR3 in DNA: TGTGCCAGCAGTTTCTCAGACGAGCAGTACTTC. Protein: CASSFSDEQYF.

This clonotype was counted ten times or more. The rearrangement joins TRBV15 to TRBJ1-5; TRBD1 matches at 8 bases. V shed 3 bases, J shed 2 bases, and the junction held 0 bases outside the gene matches. From germline, CDR1 is LNHNV and CDR2 YYDKDF (reference sequence). This CDR3 spans 14 amino acids. CDR3: CATSRTGGNQPQHF. In DNA form, the CDR3 reads TGTGCCACCAGCAGGACAGGGGGCAATCAGCCCCAGCATTTT.

This clonotype came up a few times. The gene calls are TRBV30 and TRBJ1-1, with 7 positions matching TRBD1. Germline CDR1 GTSNPN, CDR2 SVGIG (reference sequence). V lost 3 bases, J lost 7 bases, and 8 bases stayed unmatched. The CDR3 runs to 13 residues. The CDR3 bases are TGTGCCTGGAGCGAGACAGGGTTTGGTGAAGCTTTCTTT. Amino acids: CAWSETGFGEAFF. Full variable domain (rest looked up from reference TRBV30 and TRBJ1-1): SQTIHQWPATLVQPVGSPLSLECTVEGTSNPNLYWYRQAAGRGLQLLFYSVGIGQISSEVPQNLSASRPQDRQFILSSKKLLLSDSGFYLCAWSETGFGEAFFGQGTRLTVV.

The J gene is TRBJ2-4, the V gene TRBV30; no reliable D call. With 2 bases removed from V and 6 bases from J, the gap between germline ends came to 5 bases. Germline values: CDR1 GTSNPN, CDR2 SVGIG (reference sequence). CDR3 length: 11 residues. The DNA for the CDR3 is TGTGCCTGGAGTCCGGGAAACATTCAGTACTTC. Amino acids: CAWSPGNIQYF.

This clonotype turned up a few times. The chain couples TRBV11-2 to TRBJ2-7; 8 bases agree with TRBD1. After removal of 5 bases from V and 2 bases from J, the junction contained 8 bases not matched to a gene. Per germline, CDR1 SGHAT and CDR2 FQNNGV. The CDR3 has 15 amino acids. CDR3 sequence: CASSPTRGRTYEQYF. CDR3 sequence (DNA): TGTGCCAGCAGCCCCACCAGGGGGCGAACCTACGAGCAGTACTTC.

The chain is built from TRBV30 and TRBJ2-5, with TRBD2 as a possible D gene (6 bases). Germline-derived CDR1 and CDR2 are GTSNPN and SVGIG (reference sequence). V lost 1 base and J 7 bases, leaving 19 bases between the germline ends. The CDR3 runs to 15 residues. The DNA of the CDR3 is TGTGCCTGGAGTGCCCACAGCGGGCCCAGCAGGACCCAGTACTTC. Protein product: CAWSAHSGPSRTQYF.

This chain links TRBV20-1 with TRBJ1-4; 7 nucleotides match TRBD1. The germline V gene encodes CDR1 DFQATT and CDR2 SNEGSKA (reference sequence). The CDR3 has 15 residues. The J segment lost 5 bases and the V segment lost 4 bases, leaving 10 bases of the junction unmatched. Here the CDR3 DNA reads TGCAGTGCTAACGACAGGGCAGGAGTCAATGAAAAACTGTTTTTT. Amino acid sequence: CSANDRAGVNEKLFF.

This clonotype was counted ten times or more. The J gene is TRBJ1-5, the V gene TRBV20-1, with a possible D match to TRBD1 (5 bases). The V gene's germline CDR1 is DFQATT and CDR2 SNEGSKA (reference sequence). Deletions cut 1 base from V and 5 bases from J, with 9 bases between. This CDR3 contains 13 residues. The CDR3 reads CSARGGGDQPQHF. The CDR3 nucleotides are TGCAGTGCTAGAGGGGGAGGGGATCAGCCCCAGCATTTT.

The chain recombines TRBV5-1 with TRBJ2-6; TRBD1 or TRBD2 may be the D gene (5 bases each). CDR1 and CDR2 from the germline V gene are SGHRS and YFSETQ. V dropped 4 bases and J dropped 4 bases, with 15 bases sitting between them. The CDR3 spans 16 residues. Written as DNA, the CDR3 is TGCGCCAGCAGCCCCGCACGAGGGGTAGGGGCCAACGTCCTGACTTTC. It translates to CASSPARGVGANVLTF.

V is TRBV5-1 and J is TRBJ1-1; TRBD1 matches at 8 bases. This CDR3 has 15 residues. The ends lost 3 bases at V and 5 bases at J; junction bases unmatched: 9. Germline V gives CDR1 SGHRS, CDR2 YFSETQ. The CDR3 DNA follows: TGCGCCAGCAGCTCAAATACCAGGGGGCGGACTGAAGCTTTCTTT. Its translation is CASSSNTRGRTEAFF.

Only a few counts were recorded for this clonotype. The chain has TRBV19 and TRBJ2-5; D unresolved. CDR3 length: 16 amino acids. Trimming removed 3 bases at V and 1 base at J, with 15 bases between. Germline V lookup: CDR1 LNHDA, CDR2 SQIVND (reference sequence). The DNA for the CDR3 is TGTGCCAGTAGTATCTTGCCTCTACGCGGCCAAGAGACCCAGTACTTC. Protein: CASSILPLRGQETQYF. The variable domain in full, completed from reference TRBV19 and TRBJ2-5, reads DGGITQSPKYLFRKEGQNVTLSCEQNLNHDAMYWYRQDPGQGLRLIYYSQIVNDFQKGDIAEGYSVSREKKESFPLTVTSAQKNPTAFYLCASSILPLRGQETQYFGPGTRLLVL.

This clonotype appeared once. CDR3 region: CASSQRAGVSSYEQYF. The CDR3 DNA reads as TGTGCCAGCAGTCAAAGAGCGGGAGTAAGCTCCTACGAGCAGTACTTC. V gene TRBV2 combines with J gene TRBJ2-7, with 8 bases fitting TRBD2. CDR1 and CDR2 (germline): SNHLY, FYNNEI. V shed 5 bases, J shed 0 bases, and the junction held 9 bases outside the gene matches. The CDR3 is 16 amino acids.

This chain joins TRBV20-1 and TRBJ1-3; D perhaps matches TRBD1 (6 bases). The V end was cut by 6 bases, the J end by 4 bases, with 22 bases between. This CDR3 comprises 16 residues. Germline V CDR1 and CDR2: DFQATT, SNEGSKA (reference sequence). The CDR3 region has the DNA TGCAGTGCGCACCGAGGGGGGGGAATTTCCGGAAACACCATATATTTT. This encodes CSAHRGGGISGNTIYF.

V is TRBV12-3 or TRBV12-4 and J is TRBJ2-1; D might be TRBD1 (6 bases). Trimming pared 0 bases from V and 4 bases from J, leaving 13 bases between. The CDR3 totals 16 residues. The CDR3 region is CASSLAAGAGYNEQFF. The CDR3 region has the DNA TGTGCCAGCAGTTTAGCGGCAGGGGCAGGGTACAATGAGCAGTTCTTC.

V is TRBV7-2 and J is TRBJ1-1; D is undetermined. Looked up from germline, CDR1 is SGHTA and CDR2 is FQGNSA. The CDR3 is 12 amino acids. The V gene lost 6 bases and the J gene lost 5 bases, with 10 bases spanning the gap. The CDR3 is CASSYAATEAFF. In DNA, the CDR3 is TGTGCCAGCAGTTACGCAGCTACTGAAGCTTTCTTT.

The gene calls are TRBV10-2 and TRBJ2-7; 11 nucleotides match TRBD2. J gave up 2 bases and V 7 bases, and 13 bases lay outside the gene matches. CDR1 and CDR2 (germline): WSHSY, SAAADI. The CDR3 runs to 17 residues. CDR3 sequence (DNA): TGCGCCAGCACTGACGGAATGGGGACTAGCGGACCCTACGAGCAGTACTTC. Protein: CASTDGMGTSGPYEQYF.

The chain employs TRBV5-1 and TRBJ1-5, with D possibly TRBD1 on 5 matching bases. V was trimmed by 0 bases and J by 7 bases, leaving 14 bases between them. Germline CDR1 reads SGHRS; CDR2 reads YFSETQ. The CDR3 loop spans 15 amino acids. The CDR3 coding sequence is TGCGCCAGCAGCTTGGCCGGGGGGGATCGACAGCCCCAGCATTTT. This encodes CASSLAGGDRQPQHF. The full variable domain, its missing parts supplied by reference TRBV5-1 and TRBJ1-5, is KAGVTQTPRYLIKTRGQQVTLSCSPISGHRSVSWYQQTPGQGLQFLFEYFSETQRNKGNFPGRFSGRQFSNSRSEMNVSTLELGDSALYLCASSLAGGDRQPQHFGDGTRLSIL.

This clonotype was seen only a few times. The V call is TRBV7-9, the J call TRBJ1-3; D is uncertain. The CDR3 loop spans 13 amino acids. The germline V gene encodes CDR1 SEHNR and CDR2 FQNEAQ (reference sequence). Trimming removed 7 bases from V and 6 bases from J, with 13 bases in between. This CDR3 reads CASTHQSENTIYF. The CDR3 DNA is TGTGCCAGCACCCACCAGTCAGAAAACACCATATATTTT.

This chain links TRBV5-1 with TRBJ1-1; D remains ambiguous. Trimming removed 0 bases from V and 5 bases from J, with 14 bases in between. In germline, CDR1 is SGHRS, CDR2 YFSETQ. This CDR3 comprises 15 residues. CDR3 sequence (DNA): TGCGCCAGCAGCTTGGTAGCGGGCAGGAGGACTGAAGCTTTCTTT. This sequence encodes CASSLVAGRRTEAFF. Drawing the rest from reference TRBV5-1 and TRBJ1-1, the complete variable domain is KAGVTQTPRYLIKTRGQQVTLSCSPISGHRSVSWYQQTPGQGLQFLFEYFSETQRNKGNFPGRFSGRQFSNSRSEMNVSTLELGDSALYLCASSLVAGRRTEAFFGQGTRLTVV.

With regard to this clonotype: A much larger clone differs by one base, so this may be a read error. The chain uses TRBV11-1 and TRBJ2-7; 9 bases fit TRBD2. The germline V gene has CDR1 SGHAT and CDR2 FQDESV (reference sequence). The CDR3 has 16 residues. This CDR3 is CARSFLAGGPQGEQYF. The DNA for the CDR3 is TGTGCCCGCAGCTTCCTGGCGGGAGGGCCCCAGGGGGAGCAGTACTTC. The whole variable domain, remainder taken from reference TRBV11-1 and TRBJ2-7, is EAEVAQSPRYKITEKSQAVAFWCDPISGHATLYWYRQILGQGPELLVQFQDESVVDDSQLPKDRFSAERLKGVDSTLKIQPAELGDSAMYLCARSFLAGGPQGEQYFGPGTRLTVT.

The chain couples TRBV29-1 to TRBJ1-1, with D unresolved. The CDR3 length is 13 residues. The V end was cut by 5 bases, the J end by 0 bases, with 10 bases between. In germline, CDR1 is SQVTM, CDR2 ANQGSEA. CDR3 coding DNA: TGCAGCGTTTTGAGGTTGGTGAACACTGAAGCTTTCTTT. It yields the protein CSVLRLVNTEAFF.

V usage is TRBV12-3 or TRBV12-4 and J usage is TRBJ2-5; D remains unclear. CDR3 length equals 14 residues. The germline V and J ends were trimmed by 3 bases and 0 bases, with 8 bases remaining between them. The CDR3 sequence is CASSFSRYQETQYF. The CDR3 DNA sequence: TGTGCCAGCAGTTTTAGCAGGTACCAAGAGACCCAGTACTTC.

The rearrangement joins TRBV7-9 to TRBJ1-2, with a weak D call TRBD1 (5 bases). From germline, CDR1 is SEHNR and CDR2 FQNEAQ (reference sequence). The length of the CDR3 is 11 residues. V lost 3 bases and J lost 13, with 12 bases in between. The CDR3: CASSLNGAGTF. The CDR3 nucleotides are TGTGCCAGCAGCTTGAACGGGGCGGGCACCTTC.

V gene TRBV19 combines with J gene TRBJ2-7; either TRBD1 or TRBD2 may fit D (5 bases each). V lost 1 base to trimming and J lost 2 bases, with 12 bases between them. The germline CDR1 and CDR2 sequences are LNHDA and SQIVND (reference sequence). The CDR3 contains 15 residues. DNA of the CDR3: TGTGCCAGTAGTATAGTAGGGACGTCAACCTACGAGCAGTACTTC. It specifies CASSIVGTSTYEQYF.

V is TRBV5-4 and J is TRBJ1-1; 8 positions agree with TRBD1. The CDR3 runs 14 residues. Per germline, CDR1 SGHNT and CDR2 YYREEE (reference sequence). V lost 5 bases to trimming and J lost 6 bases; unmatched junction nucleotides: 9. CDR3 DNA: TGTGCCAGCAGACCCGGGACAGGAGAAGCTGAAGCTTTCTTT. It translates to CASRPGTGEAEAFF.